A single sample is the source of the 7 T cell receptor beta chains below, sequenced in a study of vaccination and CD4 T cells after COVID-19. Treatment given: approximately 9-day PBMC culture with coronavirus spike peptide pools or control peptides (ViraFEST assay). With the Oncomine TCR Beta short-read assay, DNA from cultured CD4+ T cells was sequenced. TCRdb independently ran MiXCR on the PCR reads; one entry per CDR3 protein. Among 20,000 to 25,000 distinct CDR3 sequences listed, 35% to 40% were seen once. Their specific antigens are unknown. This specimen consisted of CD4+ T cells from blood, cultured in vitro, obtained before SARS-CoV-2 vaccination. All receptors derive from a human donor who had recovered from COVID-19.

This clonotype has more than one count but fewer than ten. V gene TRBV2 combines with J gene TRBJ2-7; TRBD1 matches at 7 bases. Germline lookup yields CDR1 SNHLY and CDR2 FYNNEI. Unmatched junction bases numbered 5, after V lost 6 bases and J lost 6 bases. The CDR3 length is 12 residues. CDR3 sequence (DNA): TGTGCCAGCAGGGACAGGCCAAGCGAGCAGTACTTC. Its protein product is CASRDRPSEQYF.

The J gene is TRBJ2-3, the V gene TRBV24-1; 8 nucleotides align to TRBD2. Germline V gene data show CDR1 as KGHDR and CDR2 as SFDVKD. The CDR3 covers 17 residues. V trimming: 12 bases; J trimming: 1 base; junction bases outside the gene matches: 17. CDR3 in DNA: TGTGCCGCCGCACAGGGAGGAGCGGGAGAGGGCACAGATACGCAGTATTTT. Protein sequence: CAAAQGGAGEGTDTQYF.

The gene calls are TRBV7-2 and TRBJ1-1, with 7 bases matching TRBD1. V dropped 5 bases and J dropped 4; count of bases not matched to a gene: 16. In germline, CDR1 is SGHTA, CDR2 FQGNSA. This CDR3 has 17 residues. The CDR3 region is CASSLQQGLLSGTEAFF. The CDR3 DNA follows: TGTGCCAGCAGCCTACAACAGGGGCTCCTTAGCGGCACTGAAGCTTTCTTT.

This clonotype was detected a few times. The CDR3 loop is CASSKGVGYTF. DNA of the CDR3: TGTGCCAGCAGTAAAGGGGTCGGCTACACCTTC. J is TRBJ1-2 and V is TRBV25-1; D perhaps matches TRBD1 (5 bases). In germline, CDR1 is MGHDK, CDR2 SYGVNS. V was pared by 5 bases and J by 8 bases, with 9 bases between. There are 11 residues in the CDR3.

In its sample, this clonotype was seen a few times. The chain employs TRBV6-1 and TRBJ1-6; D is uncertain. Germline V lookup: CDR1 MNHNS, CDR2 SASEGT. This CDR3 region has 13 residues. Between the trimmed V and J ends, which lost 7 bases and 4 bases, there was a span of 8 bases. CDR3 bases: TGTGCCAGCAAGGCCAGTTATAATTCACCCCTCCACTTT. Its protein is CASKASYNSPLHF.

V is TRBV20-1 and J is TRBJ1-4; 7 positions match TRBD1. Germline assignment: CDR1 DFQATT and CDR2 SNEGSKA (reference sequence). V shed 5 bases and J 4 bases; nucleotides not matched to a gene: 1. The CDR3 consists of 12 residues. The CDR3 DNA follows: TGCAGTGCTCACAGGGGTAATGAAAAACTGTTTTTT. Translation gives CSAHRGNEKLFF.

The chain recombines TRBV6-1 with TRBJ2-1, with 9 bases fitting TRBD2. Trimming removed 4 bases from V and 4 bases from J; junction bases left unmatched: 2. Germline assignment: CDR1 MNHNS and CDR2 SASEGT. The CDR3 loop spans 14 amino acids. The chain's CDR3 is CASSVSGSYNEQFF. The CDR3 coding sequence is TGTGCCAGCAGTGTTAGCGGGAGTTACAATGAGCAGTTCTTC.